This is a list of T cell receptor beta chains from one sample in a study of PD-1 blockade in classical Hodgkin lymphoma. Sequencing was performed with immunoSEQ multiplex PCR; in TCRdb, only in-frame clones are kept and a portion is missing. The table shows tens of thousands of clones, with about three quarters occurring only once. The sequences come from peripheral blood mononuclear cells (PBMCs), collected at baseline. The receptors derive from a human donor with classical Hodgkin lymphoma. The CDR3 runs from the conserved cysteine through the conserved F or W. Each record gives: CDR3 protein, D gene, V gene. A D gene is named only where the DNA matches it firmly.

CDR3 protein: CAISEGQRADTQYF
D gene: NA
V gene: TRBV10-3

CDR3 protein: CASSLAGLEKETQYF
D gene: TRBD2
V gene: TRBV5-4

CDR3 protein: CASTPSSPGYNSPLHF
D gene: NA
V gene: TRBV6-6

CDR3 protein: CASSPRGDDRGRFTDTQYF
D gene: TRBD1
V gene: TRBV14

CDR3 protein: CASSSASSNEQFF
D gene: NA
V gene: TRBV27

CDR3 protein: CASSTPGPEGETQYF
D gene: NA
V gene: TRBV11-3

CDR3 protein: CASSWKLAGSSYNEQFF
D gene: TRBD2
V gene: TRBV7-2

CDR3 protein: CATSPGTGVRVDEKLFF
D gene: TRBD1
V gene: TRBV10-3

CDR3 protein: CASSLVASGNEQFF
D gene: NA
V gene: TRBV11-2

CDR3 protein: CASSQEYSLDGYTF
D gene: NA
V gene: TRBV4-1

CDR3 protein: CASALRDEQYF
D gene: NA
V gene: TRBV6-5

CDR3 protein: CASSPGAGVKYEQYF
D gene: NA
V gene: TRBV7-9

CDR3 protein: CASKEVGDQPQHF
D gene: NA
V gene: TRBV19

CDR3 protein: CASSPQQGVFGKLFF
D gene: TRBD1
V gene: TRBV19

CDR3 protein: CASSLQPGAQETQYF
D gene: NA
V gene: TRBV7-2

CDR3 protein: CASSSWTSGEQFF
D gene: TRBD2
V gene: TRBV27

CDR3 protein: CASSAGGNTIYF
D gene: NA
V gene: TRBV2

CDR3 protein: CASPDRGYGYTF
D gene: NA
V gene: TRBV10-1

CDR3 protein: CASSVGAGTSYEQYF
D gene: TRBD2
V gene: TRBV9

CDR3 protein: CASSVIPGQGWHF
D gene: TRBD1
V gene: TRBV7-8

CDR3 protein: CASSQDWARDRPYSNQPQHF
D gene: TRBD1
V gene: TRBV4-3

CDR3 protein: CASSLAGTAAGVQYF
D gene: NA
V gene: TRBV7-7

CDR3 protein: CVSSYSILGRVNEQFF
D gene: NA
V gene: TRBV6-5

CDR3 protein: CASSEQGPGEYNEKLFF
D gene: TRBD1
V gene: TRBV19

CDR3 protein: CASSLEDRRNSPLHF
D gene: NA
V gene: TRBV7-7

CDR3 protein: CASSEMNTEAFF
D gene: NA
V gene: TRBV18

CDR3 protein: CASSVELSHGGYTF
D gene: NA
V gene: TRBV9

CDR3 protein: CAWSVRTAGGTEAFF
D gene: NA
V gene: TRBV30

CDR3 protein: CASSSNVANNEQFF
D gene: NA
V gene: TRBV11-2

CDR3 protein: CSVEGAGDTEAFF
D gene: NA
V gene: TRBV29-1

CDR3 protein: CASSQLVAGTLEQYF
D gene: NA
V gene: TRBV18

CDR3 protein: CASGPPTESTDTQYF
D gene: NA
V gene: TRBV12-5

CDR3 protein: CASSLSQNEKLFF
D gene: NA
V gene: TRBV11-3

CDR3 protein: CASSEGSSYEQYF
D gene: NA
V gene: TRBV6-1

CDR3 protein: CASSFLSYTQYF
D gene: NA
V gene: TRBV28

CDR3 protein: CASSEQGAGSTDTQYF
D gene: TRBD1
V gene: TRBV9

CDR3 protein: CAGGFSDRATEGNTIYF
D gene: TRBD1
V gene: TRBV27

CDR3 protein: CASSLDGREGSPLHF
D gene: NA
V gene: TRBV5-4

CDR3 protein: CASTYSGGAYEQYF
D gene: TRBD2
V gene: TRBV5-1

CDR3 protein: CASRTGDSPLHF
D gene: TRBD1
V gene: TRBV6-6

CDR3 protein: CASSLALGSGANVLTF
D gene: NA
V gene: TRBV7-9

CDR3 protein: CSAARQGYGYTF
D gene: NA
V gene: TRBV29-1

CDR3 protein: CASSYSKGAGTEAFF
D gene: TRBD1
V gene: TRBV6-5

CDR3 protein: CASSLLQDTQYF
D gene: NA
V gene: TRBV9

CDR3 protein: CASSPQSTDTQYF
D gene: NA
V gene: TRBV5-6

CDR3 protein: CASSSQRGAYNEQFF
D gene: TRBD2
V gene: TRBV7-2

CDR3 protein: CASSPTASNQPQHF
D gene: NA
V gene: TRBV6-6

CDR3 protein: CASTTTHSPLHF
D gene: NA
V gene: TRBV7-9

CDR3 protein: CASSRGQENYGYTF
D gene: TRBD1
V gene: TRBV5-4

CDR3 protein: CASSLDRGVEPLHF
D gene: TRBD1
V gene: TRBV5-1

CDR3 protein: CAISVRGDTNEKLFF
D gene: NA
V gene: TRBV10-3

CDR3 protein: CASSPTRAQGWGTEAFF
D gene: NA
V gene: TRBV19